The 8 T cell receptor beta chains given below trace back to one sample, sequenced in a study of OX40 agonist ivuxolimab in advanced cancers. The repertoire was sequenced with immunoSEQ multiplex PCR; TCRdb's copy has only in-frame clones and lacks some. Of tens of thousands of clones in the sample, 81% were seen once. Source: CD4+ or CD8+ T cells sorted from blood, taken in a trial of the OX40 agonist ivuxolimab. The receptors originated from an adult with an advanced solid tumor such as melanoma, head and neck, liver or kidney cancer.

The chain combines TRBV7-8 with TRBJ1-1; a possible D gene is TRBD1 (5 bases). This CDR3 has 16 residues. Germline values: CDR1 SGHVS, CDR2 FQNEAQ. The ends were cut back, 0 bases at V and 5 bases at J, with 16 bases in the middle. In DNA form, the CDR3 reads TGTGCCAGCAGCTTAGCGGAACCGGGGCTGGGGACTGAAGCTTTCTTT. Translated, it gives CASSLAEPGLGTEAFF.

This chain joins TRBV6-5 and TRBJ1-2; D ambiguous. V was trimmed by 6 bases and J by 4 bases, leaving 12 bases between them. CDR1 and CDR2 from the germline V gene are MNHEY and SVGAGI. The CDR3 is made up of 13 amino acids. The CDR3 DNA reads TGTGCCAGCAGCTCGGATCGGCTCTATGGCTACACCTTC. Translating gives CASSSDRLYGYTF.

The chain links TRBV4-1 to TRBJ1-1; TRBD1 aligns across 8 bases. J gave up 6 bases and V 1 base, and 7 bases lay outside the gene matches. The CDR3 has 15 amino acids. In germline, CDR1 is MGHRA, CDR2 YSYEKL. The CDR3 is CASSQVGQGPPEAFF. CDR3 DNA: TGCGCCAGCAGCCAAGTAGGACAGGGACCCCCTGAAGCTTTCTTT.

This clone turned up a few times. The gene calls are TRBV4-1 and TRBJ2-3, with 7 bases lining up with TRBD1. Germline values: CDR1 MGHRA, CDR2 YSYEKL. The CDR3 totals 14 residues. Germline trimming cut 2 bases from V and 4 bases from J; bases unmatched to any gene: 3. CDR3 in DNA: TGCGCCAGCAGCCAAACAGGGGCGGCAGATACGCAGTATTTT. As protein: CASSQTGAADTQYF.

This clone has more than one count but fewer than ten. The chain has TRBV19 and TRBJ1-1; D unresolved. V gave up 1 base and J gave up 3 bases, with 9 bases separating them. The CDR3 sequence is 14 residues long. The germline V gene encodes CDR1 LNHDA and CDR2 SQIVND (reference sequence). The CDR3 sequence: CASSIGRRDTEAFF. CDR3 in DNA: TGTGCCAGTAGTATAGGAAGGAGGGACACTGAAGCTTTCTTT.

This clone is a singleton in its sample. The gene calls are TRBV7-2 and TRBJ2-7, with D possibly matching TRBD2 (7 bases). This CDR3 has 14 amino acids. V lost 3 bases and J 3 bases, leaving 12 bases between the germline ends. CDR1 is SGHTA, CDR2 FQGNSA, per germline. The CDR3 loop is CASSLEGGFYEQYF. DNA of the CDR3: TGTGCCAGCAGCTTGGAGGGGGGGTTCTACGAGCAGTACTTC.

In this sample, this clone turned up once. The chain employs TRBV7-9 and TRBJ2-7; TRBD1 matches 7 bases. Germline V gene lookup returns CDR1 SEHNR and CDR2 FQNEAQ (reference sequence). The V and J ends lost 5 bases and 5 bases, in that order; junction bases with no gene match: 9. This CDR3 comprises 14 residues. This chain's CDR3 is CASSPGGDGNEQYF. CDR3 sequence (DNA): TGTGCCAGCAGCCCAGGGGGAGACGGGAACGAGCAGTACTTC.

The chain carries TRBV10-1 and TRBJ2-3; D tentatively fits TRBD1 or TRBD2 (5 bases each). The germline V gene encodes CDR1 WNHNN and CDR2 SYGVQD (reference sequence). The V and J ends lost 3 bases and 0 bases respectively, with 19 bases between them. This CDR3 is built from 18 residues. CDR3 bases: TGCGCCAGCAGTGATTTTATCGTCGGGGCCGCTAGCACAGATACGCAGTATTTT. It yields the protein CASSDFIVGAASTDTQYF.